A single sample is the source of the 27 T cell receptor beta chains below, sequenced in a study of cytomegalovirus exposure and HLA in healthy donors. PCR primers comprised 60 Vbeta and 13 Jbeta primers. The assay was immunoSEQ multiplex PCR, and TCRdb's table has in-frame clones only and misses some. This sample has 150,000 to 200,000 clones, with less than 80% found just once. Sequences were obtained from PBMCs. The receptors originated from a man aged 35-49 years in good health and CMV-seronegative.

The V call is TRBV7-2, the J call TRBJ1-2; the D gene is possibly TRBD1 (6 bases). The CDR3 has 14 residues. Trimming removed 4 bases from V and 4 bases from J, with 13 bases in between. From germline, CDR1 is SGHTA and CDR2 FQGNSA. For the CDR3, the DNA is TGTGCCAGCAGCTCTGTGACAGGATTCTATGGCTACACCTTC. Translation: CASSSVTGFYGYTF.

J is TRBJ2-7 and V is TRBV4-1; 12 nucleotides match TRBD1. This CDR3 contains 15 residues. V shed 5 bases, J shed 7 bases, and the junction held 9 bases outside the gene matches. Germline lookup yields CDR1 MGHRA and CDR2 YSYEKL. CDR3 sequence (DNA): TGCGCCAGCAGCTACCCGGGACAGGGGGCATGGGAGCAGTACTTC. This codes for CASSYPGQGAWEQYF.

This clone was counted only a few times. The chain recombines TRBV7-2 with TRBJ1-2; possible D gene TRBD1, 6 bases. CDR1 and CDR2 (germline): SGHTA, FQGNSA. The CDR3 consists of 13 residues. V shed 1 base and J shed 6 bases, with 9 bases lying between them. The CDR3, as DNA: TGTGCCAGCAGCTTAGGGTCAGGGGATGGCTACACCTTC. Translating it yields CASSLGSGDGYTF.

The V and J genes are TRBV5-5 and TRBJ1-3; 7 bases agree with TRBD1. The CDR3 runs to 16 residues. Unmatched junction bases numbered 4, after V lost 1 base and J lost 0 bases. The germline V gene encodes CDR1 SGHKS and CDR2 YYEKEE (reference sequence). CDR3 sequence reads: CASSLIGGSSGNTIYF. CDR3 sequence (DNA): TGTGCCAGCAGCTTGATAGGGGGCTCCTCTGGAAACACCATATATTTT.

The rearrangement joins TRBV20-1 to TRBJ2-1, with D maybe TRBD1 (6 bases). V was trimmed by 7 bases and J by 9 bases, leaving 13 bases between them. Germline V gene sequence: CDR1 DFQATT, CDR2 SNEGSKA (reference sequence). The CDR3 has 11 residues. CDR3: CSVPQGVEQFF. Written as DNA, the CDR3 is TGCAGTGTCCCACAGGGCGTTGAGCAGTTCTTC.

The rearrangement uses TRBV30 and TRBJ1-5, with D perhaps matching TRBD1 (5 bases). The germline CDR1 and CDR2 sequences are GTSNPN and SVGIG (reference sequence). The CDR3 spans 14 residues. The V and J ends lost 0 bases and 7 bases respectively, with 13 bases between them. This chain's CDR3 is CAWSVPRDSQPQHF. The CDR3 region has the DNA TGTGCCTGGAGTGTACCCAGGGATAGCCAGCCCCAGCATTTT.

The rearrangement uses TRBV5-1 and TRBJ1-2; no clear D. CDR3 length: 15 amino acids. Trimming took off 3 bases at V and 0 bases at J, with 12 bases between the two ends. CDR1 and CDR2 from the germline V gene are SGHRS and YFSETQ. The CDR3 bases are TGCGCCAGCAGCTCGGAGGGCAGAGCTAACTATGGCTACACCTTC. The encoded protein is CASSSEGRANYGYTF. The whole variable domain, filled in from reference TRBV5-1 and TRBJ1-2, reads KAGVTQTPRYLIKTRGQQVTLSCSPISGHRSVSWYQQTPGQGLQFLFEYFSETQRNKGNFPGRFSGRQFSNSRSEMNVSTLELGDSALYLCASSSEGRANYGYTFGSGTRLTVV.

To note about this clone: This same CDR3 is encoded by further DNA sequences in the sample. CDR3 nucleotide sequence: TGCGCCAGTCGCGACGTCGGCGGCGGCTCCTACAATGAGCAGTTCTTC. Residues: CASRDVGGGSYNEQFF. The chain couples TRBV5-1 to TRBJ2-1; D not certain. V lost 8 bases, J lost 0 bases, and 18 bases lay in between. The CDR3 extends over 16 amino acids. The germline CDR1 and CDR2 sequences are SGHRS and YFSETQ.

This rearrangement joins TRBV14 to TRBJ2-1; 7 bases agree with TRBD1. CDR1 and CDR2 from the germline V gene are SGHDN and FVKESK. CDR3 length equals 15 residues. Trimming removed 4 bases from V and 4 bases from J; junction bases left unmatched: 7. CDR3 amino acids: CASSPRDSKYNEQFF. DNA for the CDR3: TGTGCCAGCAGCCCCCGGGACAGCAAGTACAATGAGCAGTTCTTC.

The V gene is TRBV5-1, the J gene TRBJ1-5; 7 bases map to TRBD1. The V and J ends lost 5 bases and 4 bases, in that order; junction bases with no gene match: 9. Germline V gene lookup returns CDR1 SGHRS and CDR2 YFSETQ. CDR3 size: 15 residues. In DNA form, the CDR3 reads TGCGCCAGCAGAACCGGGACAGAGCTTAATCAGCCCCAGCATTTT. It codes for CASRTGTELNQPQHF.

The chain employs TRBV18 and TRBJ2-2, with 8 bases lining up with TRBD2. The V segment lost 1 base and the J segment 7 bases; nucleotides outside the gene matches: 2. The CDR3 sequence is 14 residues long. The germline V gene encodes CDR1 KGHSH and CDR2 LQKENI. CDR3 residues: CASSPLLAVGELFF. In nucleotides, the CDR3 is TGTGCCAGCTCACCACTACTAGCGGTCGGGGAGCTGTTTTTT.

This clone was found a few times. J is TRBJ2-1 and V is TRBV27; D ambiguous. With 7 bases removed from V and 6 bases from J, the gap between germline ends came to 10 bases. This CDR3 is 12 amino acids long. Germline loops: CDR1 MNHEY, CDR2 SMNVEV (reference sequence). The CDR3 sequence: CASNAATNEQFF. The CDR3 coding sequence is TGTGCCAGCAATGCGGCGACCAATGAGCAGTTCTTC.

The chain joins TRBV7-9 to TRBJ1-6, with 7 bases matching TRBD1. Germline values: CDR1 SEHNR, CDR2 FQNEAQ (reference sequence). The CDR3 extends over 15 amino acids. V lost 5 bases to trimming and J lost 7 bases; unmatched junction nucleotides: 8. In DNA form, the CDR3 reads TGTGCCAGCAGCAGCGACAGGGTAATGAATTCACCCCTCCACTTT. The encoded protein is CASSSDRVMNSPLHF.

The chain uses TRBV2 and TRBJ2-5; TRBD1 agrees at 7 bases. J was trimmed by 4 bases and V by 7 bases; bases with no gene match: 0. Germline assignment: CDR1 SNHLY and CDR2 FYNNEI. This CDR3 contains 11 residues. The CDR3 loop reads CASKGAETQYF. CDR3 DNA sequence: TGTGCCAGCAAGGGGGCAGAGACCCAGTACTTC.

The table lists this clone with a few counts. V usage is TRBV4-3 and J usage is TRBJ1-4; D might be TRBD1 (6 bases). The CDR3 contains 16 residues. The V and J ends lost 1 base and 4 bases respectively, with 13 bases between them. Germline V lookup: CDR1 LGHNA, CDR2 YSLEER. The CDR3 nucleotides read TGCGCCAGCAGCCAAGGGTTGGACAGAAATAATGAAAAACTGTTTTTT. Amino acids: CASSQGLDRNNEKLFF.

This chain links TRBV9 with TRBJ2-1; TRBD2 agrees at 9 bases. CDR3 length: 13 residues. The V gene end was trimmed by 2 bases and the J gene end by 9 bases; junction bases not matched to a gene: 3. Per germline, CDR1 SGDLS and CDR2 YYNGEE. DNA for the CDR3: TGTGCCAGCAGCGTTAGCGGGAGCCTTGAGCAGTTCTTC. It translates to CASSVSGSLEQFF.

The V call is TRBV5-1, the J call TRBJ2-2; 7 bases fit TRBD1. The V gene's germline CDR1 is SGHRS and CDR2 YFSETQ. After removal of 4 bases from V and 0 bases from J, the junction contained 6 bases not matched to a gene. The CDR3 sequence is 16 residues long. The CDR3: CASSPYRGTNTGELFF. Here the CDR3 DNA reads TGCGCCAGCAGCCCGTACAGGGGAACGAACACCGGGGAGCTGTTTTTT. The full variable domain, its missing parts supplied by reference TRBV5-1 and TRBJ2-2, is KAGVTQTPRYLIKTRGQQVTLSCSPISGHRSVSWYQQTPGQGLQFLFEYFSETQRNKGNFPGRFSGRQFSNSRSEMNVSTLELGDSALYLCASSPYRGTNTGELFFGEGSRLTVL.

This chain links TRBV4-2 with TRBJ1-1; a possible D gene is TRBD1 (5 bases). Trimming removed 0 bases at V and 1 base at J, with 9 bases between. CDR1 LGHNA and CDR2 YNFKEQ come from the germline V gene. The length of the CDR3 is 15 residues. The DNA for the CDR3 is TGTGCCAGCAGCCAAGAGGGGCGGGGGAACACTGAAGCTTTCTTT. Protein: CASSQEGRGNTEAFF.

The chain recombines TRBV19 with TRBJ1-4; D call uncertain. Germline V gene data show CDR1 as LNHDA and CDR2 as SQIVND (reference sequence). The V and J ends lost 5 bases and 10 bases respectively, with 14 bases between them. The CDR3 consists of 13 residues. The chain's CDR3 is CASSLQDQRKLFF. In nucleotides, the CDR3 is TGTGCCAGTAGTTTGCAGGATCAACGAAAACTGTTTTTT.

The chain couples TRBV4-2 to TRBJ1-5; 7 bases fit TRBD1. V lost 1 base to trimming and J lost 0 bases; unmatched junction nucleotides: 9. This CDR3 comprises 18 residues. The germline V gene encodes CDR1 LGHNA and CDR2 YNFKEQ. The chain's CDR3 is CASSQGVQGGYSNQPQHF. The CDR3 DNA is TGTGCCAGCAGCCAAGGGGTTCAGGGGGGATATAGCAATCAGCCCCAGCATTTT.

V is TRBV12-5 and J is TRBJ1-4; 7 nucleotides line up with TRBD1. Losses at the gene ends were 7 bases for V and 4 bases for J; bases not matched to a gene: 9. The CDR3 is 15 residues long. Germline V lookup: CDR1 LGHNT, CDR2 FRNRAP. The DNA for the CDR3 is TGTGCTAGTGACATGAGGGACAGATTTAATGAAAAACTGTTTTTT. Its protein is CASDMRDRFNEKLFF.

The V and J genes are TRBV19 and TRBJ1-1, with 8 bases identical to TRBD1. The trim removed 7 bases at V and 1 base at J, leaving 5 bases unmatched. In germline, CDR1 is LNHDA, CDR2 SQIVND (reference sequence). The CDR3 loop spans 14 amino acids. This chain's CDR3 is CASTKTGANTEAFF. The DNA for the CDR3 is TGTGCCAGTACCAAGACAGGGGCGAACACTGAAGCTTTCTTT. The whole variable domain, filled in from reference TRBV19 and TRBJ1-1, reads DGGITQSPKYLFRKEGQNVTLSCEQNLNHDAMYWYRQDPGQGLRLIYYSQIVNDFQKGDIAEGYSVSREKKESFPLTVTSAQKNPTAFYLCASTKTGANTEAFFGQGTRLTVV.

The V gene is TRBV27, the J gene TRBJ2-3; 7 bases are shared with TRBD2. The V gene end was trimmed by 7 bases and the J gene end by 5 bases; junction bases not matched to a gene: 15. The V gene's germline CDR1 is MNHEY and CDR2 SMNVEV (reference sequence). CDR3 length equals 16 residues. In DNA, the CDR3 is TGTGCCAGCACCGAGCATGGGGCGGGAGACATAGATACGCAGTATTTT. Translated: CASTEHGAGDIDTQYF.

The chain is built from TRBV27 and TRBJ1-6, with 8 bases lining up with TRBD1. Germline V gene sequence: CDR1 MNHEY, CDR2 SMNVEV (reference sequence). With 5 bases clipped from V and 0 bases from J, the junction kept 9 bases outside the gene matches. This CDR3 comprises 18 residues. CDR3 residues: CASSPPRQGSSYNSPLHF. CDR3 nucleotides: TGTGCCAGCAGTCCCCCCCGACAGGGGAGCTCCTATAATTCACCCCTCCACTTT.

This clone was detected a few times. The chain uses TRBV28 and TRBJ2-7; TRBD2 aligns across 7 bases. Germline V gene data show CDR1 as MDHEN and CDR2 as SYDVKM. V shed 4 bases and J 3 bases; nucleotides not matched to a gene: 9. The CDR3 consists of 15 residues. The CDR3 DNA reads as TGTGCCAGCAGTTCAACCTGGCGGGGGAGCTACGAGCAGTACTTC. Translating it yields CASSSTWRGSYEQYF.

The chain recombines TRBV5-1 with TRBJ2-7, with a weak D call TRBD2 (6 bases). Germline V gene sequence: CDR1 SGHRS, CDR2 YFSETQ. The CDR3 consists of 16 residues. With 0 bases removed from V and 1 base from J, the gap between germline ends came to 14 bases. For the CDR3, the DNA is TGCGCCAGCAGCTTGGAGTTCGGGGGTCAGTCCTACGAGCAGTACTTC. Protein sequence: CASSLEFGGQSYEQYF. The full variable domain, completed using reference TRBV5-1 and TRBJ2-7, is KAGVTQTPRYLIKTRGQQVTLSCSPISGHRSVSWYQQTPGQGLQFLFEYFSETQRNKGNFPGRFSGRQFSNSRSEMNVSTLELGDSALYLCASSLEFGGQSYEQYFGPGTRLTVT.

The J gene is TRBJ2-2, the V gene TRBV9, with 10 bases fitting TRBD2. The trim removed 3 bases at V and 6 bases at J, leaving 8 bases unmatched. This CDR3 is built from 16 residues. From germline, CDR1 is SGDLS and CDR2 YYNGEE. CDR3 coding DNA: TGTGCCAGCAGCGCAGGGACTAGCGTGTATCCCGGGGAGCTGTTTTTT. Translating gives CASSAGTSVYPGELFF.